The 18 T cell receptor beta chains in this list originate from one sample, sequenced in a study of blood T cell repertoires in COVID-19. Method: immunoSEQ multiplex PCR; TCRdb's copy keeps in-frame clones and lacks some. The sample records about 50,000 clones, 85% to 90% being singletons. Sequencing input: peripheral blood. These receptors were taken from a man between 60 and 75 years old with acute or convalescent COVID-19.

The chain uses TRBV3-1 (or the pseudogene TRBV3-2) and TRBJ1-3; D gene unclear. Per germline, CDR1 LGHDT and CDR2 YNNKEL (reference sequence). The ends were cut back, 7 bases at V and 2 bases at J, with 9 bases in the middle. This CDR3 contains 13 residues. The CDR3 DNA follows: TGTGCCAGCAAACAGTCCCCTGGAAACACCATATATTTT. Translated, it gives CASKQSPGNTIYF.

CDR3 coding DNA: TGCAGCGTTTGGAGGGGAATAGAGCAGTACTTC. Amino acid sequence: CSVWRGIEQYF. The rearrangement links TRBV29-1 to TRBJ2-7, with D perhaps TRBD2 (6 bases). In germline, CDR1 is SQVTM, CDR2 ANQGSEA. The V and J ends lost 5 bases and 7 bases respectively, with 12 bases between them. The CDR3 covers 11 residues.

The chain is built from TRBV6-2 or TRBV6-3 and TRBJ2-1, with 8 nucleotides matching TRBD1. CDR1 and CDR2 from the germline V gene are MNHEY and SVGEGT. V was clipped by 0 bases and J by 9 bases; unmatched bases: 13. The CDR3 is 17 amino acids. CDR3 in DNA: TGTGCCAGCAGTTACTCCAAGACAGGGGACCTACATAGTGAGCAGTTCTTC. The encoded protein is CASSYSKTGDLHSEQFF.

This clone has more than one count but fewer than ten. V and J are TRBV9 and TRBJ2-5; 7 bases match TRBD2. This CDR3 spans 13 amino acids. The trim removed 3 bases at V and 5 bases at J, leaving 4 bases unmatched. The germline V gene has CDR1 SGDLS and CDR2 YYNGEE. In nucleotides, the CDR3 is TGTGCCAGCAGCGGCCCCGGGGGGGAGACCCAGTACTTC. This gives the protein CASSGPGGETQYF.

This CDR3 reads CASSHSGKQETQYF. CDR3 bases: TGTGCCAGCAGTCACAGCGGGAAGCAAGAGACCCAGTACTTC. This sequence joins TRBV2 and TRBJ2-5; 7 positions match TRBD2. V was pared by 5 bases and J by 2 bases, with 5 bases of the junction left unmatched. The CDR3 loop spans 14 amino acids. Germline V lookup: CDR1 SNHLY, CDR2 FYNNEI.

This clone was seen a handful of times. The rearrangement uses TRBV7-9 and TRBJ2-1; TRBD2 matches 8 bases. CDR1 SEHNR and CDR2 FQNEAQ come from the germline V gene (reference sequence). The trim removed 6 bases at V and 9 bases at J, leaving 7 bases unmatched. This CDR3 has 13 residues. The CDR3 DNA follows: TGTGCCAGCAGTTCAGGGACTAGTGCTGAGCAGTTCTTC. It yields the protein CASSSGTSAEQFF.

V gene TRBV6-5 combines with J gene TRBJ2-1; 9 nucleotides agree with TRBD1. Germline V gene data show CDR1 as MNHEY and CDR2 as SVGAGI. The V and J ends lost 3 bases and 5 bases, in that order; junction bases with no gene match: 5. The CDR3 covers 15 residues. This CDR3 reads CASSYNRGLNNEQFF. The CDR3 DNA reads as TGTGCCAGCAGTTATAACAGGGGGCTGAACAATGAGCAGTTCTTC.

V and J are TRBV6-5 and TRBJ1-2; possible D gene TRBD1, 6 bases. The V end was cut by 7 bases, the J end by 8 bases, with 20 bases between. CDR3 length: 14 residues. The V gene's germline CDR1 is MNHEY and CDR2 SVGAGI. The CDR3 here is CASIKTRGGLGYTF. The CDR3 DNA is TGTGCCAGCATCAAGACCAGGGGCGGGTTAGGCTACACCTTC.

The CDR3 bases are TGTGCCACCGCCCCCCGGGACAGGGGCTACGAGCAGTACTTC. It is translated as CATAPRDRGYEQYF. The J gene is TRBJ2-7, the V gene TRBV5-6, with 10 bases lining up with TRBD1. The CDR3 is 14 amino acids. Losses at the gene ends were 9 bases for V and 3 bases for J; bases not matched to a gene: 9. CDR1 and CDR2 (germline): SGHDT, YYEEEE.

To note about this clone: With a much larger clone just one base away, this may be a read error. V and J are TRBV11-2 and TRBJ2-1, with 9 bases fitting TRBD1. Germline-derived CDR1 and CDR2 are SGHAT and FQNNGV. The CDR3 covers 15 residues. Here the CDR3 DNA reads TGTGCCAGCAGCTTAGACGGGACAGGGTACAATAAGCAGTTCTTC. This encodes CASSLDGTGYNKQFF.

CDR3 sequence reads: CASSMTGVTEAFF. CDR3 in DNA: TGCGCCAGCTCGATGACAGGGGTCACTGAAGCTTTCTTT. The rearrangement uses TRBV10-2 and TRBJ1-1, with 8 bases matching TRBD1. J was trimmed by 4 bases and V by 8 bases; bases with no gene match: 6. Germline V gene lookup returns CDR1 WSHSY and CDR2 SAAADI. The CDR3 covers 13 residues.

The rearrangement links TRBV27 to TRBJ1-5; no clear D gene. The CDR3 runs to 13 residues. Per germline, CDR1 MNHEY and CDR2 SMNVEV (reference sequence). V was clipped by 3 bases and J by 3 bases, with 6 bases between them. CDR3 nucleotides: TGTGCCAGCAGTTTGGCTTACAATCAGCCCCAGCATTTT. Its translation is CASSLAYNQPQHF.

In the case of this clone: A junction boundary mismatches the germline segment, possibly from a read error. This sequence joins TRBV27 and TRBJ2-7; D is tentatively TRBD1 or TRBD2 (5 bases each). This CDR3 region has 10 residues. Germline V gene lookup returns CDR1 MNHEY and CDR2 SMNVEV (reference sequence). Here the CDR3 reads CVSGRGLQYF. CDR3 coding DNA: TGTGTCAGCGGTAGGGGTTTGCAGTACTTC.

The chain couples TRBV3-1 (or the pseudogene TRBV3-2) to TRBJ2-3; TRBD1 matches at 7 bases. Germline V gene lookup returns CDR1 LGHDT and CDR2 YNNKEL (reference sequence). The CDR3 has 14 residues. J gave up 5 bases and V 7 bases, and 9 bases lay outside the gene matches. The CDR3 DNA sequence: TGTGCCAGCAAGAGGGGGCTAGCCGGAGATACGCAGTATTTT. Its protein is CASKRGLAGDTQYF.

The V gene is TRBV27, the J gene TRBJ2-7, with D tentatively TRBD2 (5 bases). Trimming left V 3 bases short and J 5 bases short, with 14 bases between. The CDR3 spans 14 residues. Looked up from germline, CDR1 is MNHEY and CDR2 is SMNVEV (reference sequence). The chain's CDR3 is CASSFGSLANEQYF. As DNA, the CDR3 is TGTGCCAGCAGTTTCGGGTCCCTAGCAAACGAGCAGTACTTC.

This rearrangement joins TRBV6-6 to TRBJ1-1, with TRBD1 identical over 7 bases. The germline gives CDR1 MNHNY, CDR2 SVGAGI (reference sequence). V lost 6 bases to trimming and J lost 7 bases; unmatched junction nucleotides: 5. This CDR3 comprises 12 residues. The CDR3 DNA follows: TGTGCCAGCAGCTGGACAGGATTTGAAGCTTTCTTT. Translated, it gives CASSWTGFEAFF.

The chain carries TRBV10-3 and TRBJ2-1; TRBD2 matches at 7 bases. The CDR3 runs 15 residues. V was pared by 10 bases and J by 2 bases, with 11 bases of the junction left unmatched. Germline CDR1 ENHRY, CDR2 SYGVKD. The CDR3 loop reads CAKRAGLEPYNEQFF. CDR3 nucleotides: TGTGCCAAGAGGGCAGGACTAGAACCCTACAATGAGCAGTTCTTC.

Here the CDR3 DNA reads TGTGCCAGCAGCTTAGTAGCGGGAGACTCCTACGAGCAGTACTTC. Translated, it gives CASSLVAGDSYEQYF. This chain uses TRBV7-8 with TRBJ2-7; 9 bases agree with TRBD2. The V gene end was trimmed by 1 base and the J gene end by 0 bases; junction bases not matched to a gene: 1. This CDR3 is 15 amino acids long. From germline, CDR1 is SGHVS and CDR2 FQNEAQ.